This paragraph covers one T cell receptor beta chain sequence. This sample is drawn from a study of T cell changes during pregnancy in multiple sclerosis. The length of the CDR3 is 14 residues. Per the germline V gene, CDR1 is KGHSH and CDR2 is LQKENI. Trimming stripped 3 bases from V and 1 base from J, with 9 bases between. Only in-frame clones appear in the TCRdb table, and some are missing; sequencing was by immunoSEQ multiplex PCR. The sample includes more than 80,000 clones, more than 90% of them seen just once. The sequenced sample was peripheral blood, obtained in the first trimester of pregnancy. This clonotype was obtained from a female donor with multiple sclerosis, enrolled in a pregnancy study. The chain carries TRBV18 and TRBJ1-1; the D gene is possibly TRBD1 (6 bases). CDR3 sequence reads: CASSPQGSNTEAFF. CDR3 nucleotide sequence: TGTGCCAGCTCACCGCAGGGGTCGAACACTGAAGCTTTCTTT. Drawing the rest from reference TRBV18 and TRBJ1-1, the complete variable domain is NAGVMQNPRHLVRRRGQEARLRCSPMKGHSHVYWYRQLPEEGLKFMVYLQKENIIDESGMPKERFSAEFPKEGPSILRIQQVVRGDSAAYFCASSPQGSNTEAFFGQGTRLTVV.